The 13 T cell receptor beta chains reported below all come from one sample, sequenced in a study of post-analysis software for immune sequencing data. Antigens of these TCRs are unknown. Study findings and constraints: Included in a set of about 5 TRBV segments more frequent in patients than controls were TRBV5-6, TRBV5-1 and TRBV20-1.

Included in the TCR beta cDNA libraries were unique molecular identifiers. TCRdb ran MiXCR on the PCR reads and lists one entry per CDR3 protein. The table shows approximately 630,000 distinct CDR3 sequences, with approximately 59% occurring only once. Sequencing was performed on blood. Receptor source: a girl aged 2-10 years with multiple sclerosis.

The chain carries TRBV12-3 or TRBV12-4 and TRBJ1-2; D is unclear. This CDR3 is built from 13 residues. Trimming left V 3 bases short and J 4 bases short, with 9 bases between. The CDR3 reads CASSFRQIYGYTF. The CDR3 nucleotides are TGTGCCAGCAGTTTTCGGCAGATCTATGGCTACACCTTC.

CDR3 protein: CASSYPGRYGEKLFF. The CDR3 DNA reads TGTGCCAGCAGTTACCCCGGGAGGTATGGTGAAAAACTGTTTTTT. The V gene is TRBV12-3 or TRBV12-4, the J gene TRBJ1-4, with D unclear. V shed 4 bases and J shed 7 bases, with 16 bases lying between them. There are 15 residues in the CDR3.

This rearrangement joins TRBV28 to TRBJ2-3; 10 positions match TRBD1. In germline, CDR1 is MDHEN, CDR2 SYDVKM. This CDR3 is 16 amino acids long. The V gene end was trimmed by 5 bases and the J gene end by 4 bases; junction bases not matched to a gene: 9. CDR3 nucleotides: TGTGCCAGCAGTCTAATGAGACAGGGGGCATCAGATACGCAGTATTTT. It translates to CASSLMRQGASDTQYF.

The chain links TRBV25-1 to TRBJ2-5; D possibly uses TRBD1 or TRBD2 (5 bases each). The CDR3 loop spans 14 amino acids. Germline V gene lookup returns CDR1 MGHDK and CDR2 SYGVNS. V lost 4 bases, J lost 5 bases, and 14 bases lay in between. CDR3 DNA sequence: TGTGCCAGCAGTGTAGGGGAGCTGGGGGAGACCCAGTACTTC. Residues: CASSVGELGETQYF.

The V call is TRBV20-1, the J call TRBJ1-5, with D unresolved. The CDR3 runs 14 residues. The germline V and J ends were trimmed by 1 base and 0 bases, with 7 bases remaining between them. Germline CDR1 and CDR2: DFQATT and SNEGSKA (reference sequence). Written as DNA, the CDR3 is TGCAGTGCTAGAGTAGGAAATAGCAATCAGCCCCAGCATTTT. It translates to CSARVGNSNQPQHF.

A few counts support this clonotype. This rearrangement joins TRBV20-1 to TRBJ2-1; D is possibly TRBD2 (6 bases). V lost 6 bases and J 5 bases, leaving 14 bases between the germline ends. From germline, CDR1 is DFQATT and CDR2 SNEGSKA (reference sequence). The CDR3 covers 13 residues. CDR3 DNA sequence: TGCAGTGCCGTCCCGGGACTTCACAATGAGCAGTTCTTC. It is translated as CSAVPGLHNEQFF.

In this sample, this clonotype turned up a few times. The V gene is TRBV20-1, the J gene TRBJ2-1; 11 nucleotides line up with TRBD2. CDR1 is DFQATT, CDR2 SNEGSKA, per germline (reference sequence). The junction had 8 bases not matched to a gene; V was cut back by 1 base and J by 3 bases. This CDR3 has 17 residues. The CDR3 spells CSARGSGTSGIYNEQFF. Written as DNA, the CDR3 is TGCAGTGCTAGAGGTTCCGGGACTAGCGGTATCTACAATGAGCAGTTCTTC.

The chain couples TRBV10-3 to TRBJ1-2; 11 bases line up with TRBD1. The germline V gene has CDR1 ENHRY and CDR2 SYGVKD. The CDR3 has 14 residues. V lost 5 bases to trimming and J lost 6 bases; unmatched junction nucleotides: 5. CDR3 loop: CAISRGQGADGYTF. CDR3 bases: TGTGCCATCAGTCGAGGACAGGGGGCAGATGGCTACACCTTC.

This clonotype was picked up one time. V gene TRBV30 combines with J gene TRBJ1-1; TRBD1 matches 8 bases. The trim removed 8 bases at V and 1 base at J, leaving 0 bases unmatched. This CDR3 has 11 amino acids. Germline V gene lookup returns CDR1 GTSNPN and CDR2 SVGIG (reference sequence). Here the CDR3 reads CAGQGNTEAFF. The CDR3 DNA is TGTGCCGGACAGGGGAACACTGAAGCTTTCTTT.

V gene TRBV7-3 combines with J gene TRBJ2-1, with TRBD2 as a possible D gene (6 bases). The CDR3 runs to 14 residues. The V gene's germline CDR1 is SGHTA and CDR2 FQGTGA. V lost 4 bases to trimming and J lost 8 bases, with 15 bases between them. CDR3 coding DNA: TGTGCCAGCAGCTACGGCCCTGGGGGGTATGAGCAGTTCTTC. Encoded protein: CASSYGPGGYEQFF. The complete variable domain, with remaining parts taken from reference TRBV7-3 and TRBJ2-1, reads GAGVSQTPSNKVTEKGKYVELRCDPISGHTALYWYRQSLGQGPEFLIYFQGTGAADDSGLPNDRFFAVRPEGSVSTLKIQRTERGDSAVYLCASSYGPGGYEQFFGPGTRLTVL.

The table lists this clonotype with a few counts. The J gene is TRBJ2-1, the V gene TRBV18, with 10 bases identical to TRBD2. After removal of 3 bases from V and 7 bases from J, the junction contained 9 bases not matched to a gene. CDR3 size: 16 residues. The germline gives CDR1 KGHSH, CDR2 LQKENI. This chain's CDR3 is CASSPISGGSGNEQFF. CDR3 DNA: TGTGCCAGCTCACCGATTAGCGGGGGGTCCGGGAATGAGCAGTTCTTC.

The rearrangement uses TRBV12-5 and TRBJ2-1; the match to TRBD2 covers 10 bases. The germline CDR1 and CDR2 sequences are LGHNT and FRNRAP. J was trimmed by 8 bases and V by 3 bases; bases with no gene match: 13. The length of the CDR3 is 17 residues. In nucleotides, the CDR3 is TGTGCTAGTGGTTTTGGGCTAGCGGGAGAGCCGGGGGATGAGCAGTTCTTC. It is translated as CASGFGLAGEPGDEQFF. Filled out from reference TRBV12-5 and TRBJ2-1, the complete variable domain reads DARVTQTPRHKVTEMGQEVTMRCQPILGHNTVFWYRQTMMQGLELLAYFRNRAPLDDSGMPKDRFSAEMPDATLATLKIQPSEPRDSAVYFCASGFGLAGEPGDEQFFGPGTRLTVL.

This clonotype was counted once. The chain links TRBV4-1 to TRBJ2-1; 8 nucleotides agree with TRBD2. Germline V gives CDR1 MGHRA, CDR2 YSYEKL. The trim removed 1 base at V and 0 bases at J, leaving 2 bases unmatched. This CDR3 region has 16 residues. The CDR3 reads CASSQASGHSYNEQFF. The CDR3 bases are TGCGCCAGCAGCCAAGCTAGCGGGCACTCCTACAATGAGCAGTTCTTC.